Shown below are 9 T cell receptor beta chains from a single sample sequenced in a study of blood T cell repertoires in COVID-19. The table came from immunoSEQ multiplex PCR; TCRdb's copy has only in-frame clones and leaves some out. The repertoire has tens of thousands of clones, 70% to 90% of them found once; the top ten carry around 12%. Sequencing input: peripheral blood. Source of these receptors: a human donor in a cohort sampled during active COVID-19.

The CDR3 sequence is CASSVGTSGRTNEQFF. The CDR3 DNA is TGTGCCAGCAGCGTAGGGACTAGCGGGAGAACGAATGAGCAGTTCTTC. The chain links TRBV7-2 to TRBJ2-1, with 14 bases aligning to TRBD2. V shed 5 bases and J 7 bases; nucleotides not matched to a gene: 7. CDR3 length equals 16 residues. CDR1 is SGHTA and CDR2 is FQGNSA in the germline V gene.

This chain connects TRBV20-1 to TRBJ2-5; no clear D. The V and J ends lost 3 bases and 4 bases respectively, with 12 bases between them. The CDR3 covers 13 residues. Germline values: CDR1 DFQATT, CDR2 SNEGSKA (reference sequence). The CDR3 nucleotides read TGCAGTGCTAGTTCAACTGTCCGAGAGACCCAGTACTTC. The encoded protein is CSASSTVRETQYF.

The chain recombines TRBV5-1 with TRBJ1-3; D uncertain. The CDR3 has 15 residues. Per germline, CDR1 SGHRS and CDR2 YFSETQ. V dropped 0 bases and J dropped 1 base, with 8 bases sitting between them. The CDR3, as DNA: TGCGCCAGCAGCTTGGGACGGGGTTCTGGAAACACCATATATTTT. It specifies CASSLGRGSGNTIYF.

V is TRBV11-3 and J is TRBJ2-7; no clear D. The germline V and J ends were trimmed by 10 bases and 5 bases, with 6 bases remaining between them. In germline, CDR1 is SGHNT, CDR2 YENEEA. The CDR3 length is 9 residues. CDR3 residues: CAKRDEQYF. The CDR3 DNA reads TGTGCCAAACGGGACGAGCAGTACTTC.

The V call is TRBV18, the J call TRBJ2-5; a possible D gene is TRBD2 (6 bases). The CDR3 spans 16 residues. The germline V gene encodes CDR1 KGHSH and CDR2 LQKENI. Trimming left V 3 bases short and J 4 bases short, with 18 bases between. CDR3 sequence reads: CASSPPVSGGGETQYF. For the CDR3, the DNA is TGTGCCAGCTCACCCCCCGTTTCTGGGGGAGGAGAGACCCAGTACTTC.

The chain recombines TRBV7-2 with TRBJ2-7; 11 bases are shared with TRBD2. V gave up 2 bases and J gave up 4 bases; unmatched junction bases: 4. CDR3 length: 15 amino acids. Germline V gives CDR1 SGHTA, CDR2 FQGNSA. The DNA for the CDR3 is TGTGCCAGCAGCTTACGACTAGCGGGGAATTACGAGCAGTACTTC. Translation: CASSLRLAGNYEQYF.

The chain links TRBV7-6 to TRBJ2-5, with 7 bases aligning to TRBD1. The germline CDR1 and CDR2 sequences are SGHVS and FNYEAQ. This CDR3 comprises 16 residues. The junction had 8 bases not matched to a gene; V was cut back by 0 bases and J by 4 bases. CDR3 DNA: TGTGCCAGCAGCTTAGCGCCTTTAGACAGGGTAGAGACCCAGTACTTC. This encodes CASSLAPLDRVETQYF.

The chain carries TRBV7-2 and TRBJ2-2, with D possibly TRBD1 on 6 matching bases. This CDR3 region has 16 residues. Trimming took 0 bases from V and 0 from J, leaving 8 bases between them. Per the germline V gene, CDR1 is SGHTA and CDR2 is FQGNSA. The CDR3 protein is CASSLADRPNTGELFF. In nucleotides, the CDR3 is TGTGCCAGCAGCTTAGCGGACAGACCGAACACCGGGGAGCTGTTTTTT. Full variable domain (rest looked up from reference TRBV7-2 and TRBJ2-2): GAGVSQSPSNKVTEKGKDVELRCDPISGHTALYWYRQSLGQGLEFLIYFQGNSAPDKSGLPSDRFSAERTGGSVSTLTIQRTQQEDSAVYLCASSLADRPNTGELFFGEGSRLTVL.

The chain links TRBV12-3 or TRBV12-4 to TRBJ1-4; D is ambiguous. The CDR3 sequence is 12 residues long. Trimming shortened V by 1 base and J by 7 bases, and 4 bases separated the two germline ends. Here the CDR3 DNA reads TGTGCCAGCAGTTTAGTCGGTGAAAAACTGTTTTTT. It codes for CASSLVGEKLFF.